These 26 T cell receptor beta chains came from one sample sequenced in a study of pediatric ulcerative colitis. One to two pinch biopsies were taken from the rectum during colonoscopy. Produced via immunoSEQ multiplex PCR; TCRdb's table is partial and in-frame only. The data show some 25,000 clones, 55% to 85% seen once. The sample comprised gut tissue. The receptors here all came from a boy between 10 and 17 years old with severe ulcerative colitis.

This chain links TRBV27 with TRBJ2-7; 11 bases align to TRBD2. Per germline, CDR1 MNHEY and CDR2 SMNVEV (reference sequence). The length of the CDR3 is 14 residues. The ends lost 6 bases at V and 0 bases at J; junction bases unmatched: 1. Written as DNA, the CDR3 is TGTGCCAGCAGACTAGCGGGAGCCTCCTACGAGCAGTACTTC. Translation gives CASRLAGASYEQYF.

The V and J genes are TRBV27 and TRBJ1-2, with a possible D match to TRBD1 (5 bases). The V gene lost 8 bases and the J gene lost 4 bases, with 17 bases spanning the gap. CDR3 length: 14 residues. The germline CDR1 and CDR2 sequences are MNHEY and SMNVEV (reference sequence). This CDR3 reads CASSYSGGTYGYTF. The CDR3 DNA follows: TGTGCCAGCTCTTATTCCGGGGGGACCTATGGCTACACCTTC.

The chain couples TRBV1 to TRBJ2-2. TRBV1 is assigned pseudogene status. This CDR3 contains 18 residues. The CDR3 DNA reads as TGCACCAGCAGCCAAGATCGACGGGACGTCCCTCACACCGGGGAGCTGTTTTTT. This translates into CTSSQDRRDVPHTGELFF.

J is TRBJ2-3 and V is TRBV5-4; 7 bases agree with TRBD2. With V trimmed by 2 bases and J by 1 base, 16 bases remained unmatched. The length of the CDR3 is 19 residues. Germline CDR1 reads SGHNT; CDR2 reads YYREEE (reference sequence). The CDR3 region has the DNA TGTGCCAGCAGCTTCATGCTGCTAGCGGTACCCTCTGGCACAGATACGCAGTATTTT. This encodes CASSFMLLAVPSGTDTQYF.

The chain employs TRBV5-4 and TRBJ2-3, with TRBD2 identical over 8 bases. After removal of 1 base from V and 4 bases from J, the junction contained 2 bases not matched to a gene. CDR3 length: 14 residues. CDR1 is SGHNT and CDR2 is YYREEE in the germline V gene (reference sequence). The CDR3 sequence is CASSLSGSSDTQYF. The DNA for the CDR3 is TGTGCCAGCAGCTTGAGCGGGAGTTCAGATACGCAGTATTTT. Combining the CDR3 with reference TRBV5-4 and TRBJ2-3 gives the whole variable domain ETGVTQSPTHLIKTRGQQVTLRCSSQSGHNTVSWYQQALGQGPQFIFQYYREEENGRGNFPPRFSGLQFPNYSSELNVNALELDDSALYLCASSLSGSSDTQYFGPGTRLTVL.

The chain employs TRBV10-1 and TRBJ2-7; the D is unclear. The CDR3 covers 12 residues. Germline CDR1 WNHNN, CDR2 SYGVQD (reference sequence). The V and J ends lost 7 bases and 2 bases respectively, with 9 bases between them. CDR3 loop: CASIQTPYEQYF. DNA for the CDR3: TGCGCCAGCATACAGACTCCCTACGAGCAGTACTTC.

This clone has more than one count but fewer than ten. This chain links TRBV6-1 with TRBJ2-7; unclear D gene. Per germline, CDR1 MNHNS and CDR2 SASEGT. This CDR3 contains 14 residues. Trimming removed 5 bases at V and 0 bases at J, with 11 bases between. CDR3 DNA sequence: TGTGCCAGCAGTATTGACTGGAGCTCCTACGAGCAGTACTTC. It encodes CASSIDWSSYEQYF.

This clone was seen once. The rearrangement uses TRBV11-2 and TRBJ2-3; tentative D call: TRBD1 (5 bases). V was cut by 0 bases and J by 5 bases, with 15 bases left in between. CDR1 is SGHAT and CDR2 is FQNNGV in the germline V gene. This CDR3 has 16 residues. The CDR3 sequence: CASSLDVGGAGDTQYF. In nucleotides, the CDR3 is TGTGCCAGCAGCTTAGACGTGGGTGGGGCAGGAGATACGCAGTATTTT.

CDR3 region: CASSEPNSAGFRYEQYF. The CDR3 bases are TGCGCCAGCAGTGAGCCGAACAGCGCGGGTTTTAGGTACGAGCAGTACTTC. The chain couples TRBV10-2 to TRBJ2-7; a possible D gene is TRBD2 (5 bases). The ends were cut back, 2 bases at V and 4 bases at J, with 21 bases in the middle. Germline CDR1 and CDR2: WSHSY and SAAADI. This CDR3 is built from 17 residues.

The chain carries TRBV5-1 and TRBJ2-2; 14 positions match TRBD2. The J segment lost 4 bases and the V segment lost 4 bases, leaving 6 bases of the junction unmatched. Germline V CDR1 and CDR2: SGHRS, YFSETQ. CDR3 length equals 17 residues. CDR3 loop: CASSSGTSGRSTGELFF. The CDR3 DNA follows: TGCGCCAGCAGCAGTGGGACTAGCGGGAGAAGCACCGGGGAGCTGTTTTTT.

The CDR3 is CASSQDHVPGQGSGRVEQFF. The DNA for the CDR3 is TGCGCCAGCAGCCAAGATCACGTCCCGGGACAGGGGAGCGGGAGGGTTGAGCAGTTCTTC. The chain carries TRBV4-3 and TRBJ2-1, with D perhaps TRBD1 or TRBD2 (10 bases each). Germline values: CDR1 LGHNA, CDR2 YSLEER. V was trimmed by 0 bases and J by 9 bases, leaving 30 bases between them. The CDR3 extends over 20 amino acids.

The chain joins TRBV6-4 to TRBJ2-1; 8 bases line up with TRBD2. The CDR3 contains 13 residues. Germline lookup yields CDR1 MRHNA and CDR2 SNTAGT. The J segment lost 6 bases and the V segment lost 2 bases, leaving 0 bases of the junction unmatched. CDR3 in DNA: TGTGCCAGCAGTGACGGGACTAGCAATGAGCAGTTCTTC. It translates to CASSDGTSNEQFF.

This rearrangement joins TRBV5-1 to TRBJ1-1; perhaps TRBD1 as D (5 bases). V shed 4 bases and J shed 3 bases, with 19 bases lying between them. Germline V gene data show CDR1 as SGHRS and CDR2 as YFSETQ. The CDR3 sequence is 16 residues long. For the CDR3, the DNA is TGCGCCAGCAGCCGCCCCGGCCCAGGGAGCGACACTGAAGCTTTCTTT. This codes for CASSRPGPGSDTEAFF.

The chain uses TRBV18 and TRBJ1-5, with D possibly being TRBD1 (5 bases). This CDR3 has 15 amino acids. Trimming took off 2 bases at V and 4 bases at J, with 12 bases between the two ends. Germline V gene data show CDR1 as KGHSH and CDR2 as LQKENI. CDR3 in amino acids: CASSPGRTPNQPQHF. The CDR3 region has the DNA TGTGCCAGCTCACCAGGCCGGACACCTAATCAGCCCCAGCATTTT.

In this sample, this clone turned up a few times. CDR3 in amino acids: CASSPQGQGYEQYF. CDR3 coding DNA: TGTGCCAGCTCACCACAGGGTCAGGGCTACGAGCAGTACTTC. The chain links TRBV18 to TRBJ2-7; D is perhaps TRBD1 (5 bases). The CDR3 is 14 residues long. Germline loops: CDR1 KGHSH, CDR2 LQKENI. Trimming removed 1 base at V and 3 bases at J, with 10 bases between.

The V and J genes are TRBV5-4 and TRBJ2-1; tentatively, D is TRBD2 (5 bases). The V gene's germline CDR1 is SGHNT and CDR2 YYREEE (reference sequence). Trimming pared 6 bases from V and 2 bases from J, leaving 18 bases between. The CDR3 consists of 16 residues. The DNA for the CDR3 is TGTGCCAGCAACACCGGAGGTGGTTCCGCCTACAATGAGCAGTTCTTC. Its translation: CASNTGGGSAYNEQFF. The complete variable domain, with remaining parts taken from reference TRBV5-4 and TRBJ2-1, reads ETGVTQSPTHLIKTRGQQVTLRCSSQSGHNTVSWYQQALGQGPQFIFQYYREEENGRGNFPPRFSGLQFPNYSSELNVNALELDDSALYLCASNTGGGSAYNEQFFGPGTRLTVL.

This CDR3 reads CASSPGTGPLEQYF. In DNA, the CDR3 is TGTGCCAGCAGCCCCGGGACAGGGCCTCTCGAGCAGTACTTC. The chain combines TRBV7-2 with TRBJ2-7; 9 positions match TRBD1. The CDR3 is 14 residues long. Germline CDR1 and CDR2: SGHTA and FQGNSA. Trimming took 5 bases from V and 6 from J; bases not matched to a gene: 8.

This clone showed up just a few times. The chain is built from TRBV4-1 and TRBJ2-1; TRBD2 aligns across 10 bases. After removal of 1 base from V and 8 bases from J, the junction contained 5 bases not matched to a gene. Germline V CDR1 and CDR2: MGHRA, YSYEKL. The CDR3 is 15 amino acids. For the CDR3, the DNA is TGCGCCAGCAGCCAAGCTCTAGCGGGAGATTATGAGCAGTTCTTC. This encodes CASSQALAGDYEQFF.

The V gene is TRBV11-3, the J gene TRBJ2-7; 8 positions match TRBD1. The junction had 6 bases not matched to a gene; V was cut back by 5 bases and J by 3 bases. The CDR3 extends over 14 amino acids. CDR1 and CDR2 from the germline V gene are SGHNT and YENEEA. DNA for the CDR3: TGTGCCAGCAGCACCCGACAGGGGCACTACGAGCAGTACTTC. Translated: CASSTRQGHYEQYF.

This clone was found a few times. V usage is TRBV10-3 and J usage is TRBJ2-3; 8 positions match TRBD2. Losses at the gene ends were 8 bases for V and 4 bases for J; bases not matched to a gene: 8. The CDR3 length is 14 residues. Germline-derived CDR1 and CDR2 are ENHRY and SYGVKD. For the CDR3, the DNA is TGTGCCATCTCGGGAGGGAGTGGGGCAGATACGCAGTATTTT. Translated: CAISGGSGADTQYF.

The chain combines TRBV10-2 with TRBJ1-5; no reliable D call. Trimming pared 4 bases from V and 4 bases from J, leaving 8 bases between. Germline V CDR1 and CDR2: WSHSY, SAAADI. CDR3 length: 13 residues. The CDR3 DNA reads as TGCGCCAGCAGTGTGGAGGTTAATCAGCCCCAGCATTTT. Translation: CASSVEVNQPQHF.

This clone has just a few counts. The J gene is TRBJ2-4, the V gene TRBV10-1; D is possibly TRBD1 or TRBD2 (5 bases each). Per the germline V gene, CDR1 is WNHNN and CDR2 is SYGVQD (reference sequence). Trimming removed 5 bases at V and 8 bases at J, with 10 bases between. The CDR3 is made up of 12 amino acids. CDR3 nucleotides: TGCGCCAGCAGTCCCCGAGGGGACATTCAGTACTTC. It specifies CASSPRGDIQYF.

The gene calls are TRBV13 and TRBJ2-3; D unresolved. There are 17 residues in the CDR3. CDR1 and CDR2 from the germline V gene are PRHDT and FYEKMQ (reference sequence). V lost 5 bases to trimming and J lost 5 bases, with 23 bases between them. CDR3 DNA: TGTGCCAGCAGCCATCTCAAGCCCCTACAAACTATAGATACGCAGTATTTT. Its translation: CASSHLKPLQTIDTQYF.

V usage is TRBV5-1 and J usage is TRBJ2-7; no clear D. The germline V gene has CDR1 SGHRS and CDR2 YFSETQ. Trimming shortened V by 0 bases and J by 0 bases, and 10 bases separated the two germline ends. The CDR3 has 15 amino acids. The CDR3, as DNA: TGCGCCAGCAGCTTGGAAAGTCCAGCCTCCTACGAGCAGTACTTC. Translating gives CASSLESPASYEQYF. The variable domain in full, with the rest retrieved from reference TRBV5-1 and TRBJ2-7, is KAGVTQTPRYLIKTRGQQVTLSCSPISGHRSVSWYQQTPGQGLQFLFEYFSETQRNKGNFPGRFSGRQFSNSRSEMNVSTLELGDSALYLCASSLESPASYEQYFGPGTRLTVT.

For the CDR3, the DNA is TGTGCCAGCAGCGAGGGGGGTGGGTTCTCTGGAAACACCATATATTTT. Translation gives CASSEGGGFSGNTIYF. The chain recombines TRBV9 with TRBJ1-3, with D maybe TRBD1 (6 bases). The CDR3 extends over 16 amino acids. CDR1 SGDLS and CDR2 YYNGEE come from the germline V gene. V was clipped by 3 bases and J by 0 bases, with 13 bases between them.

The CDR3 region has the DNA TGTGCCAGCAGTGAAGCGCTTCTGGGCGGGAAATCAGAGCAGTACTTC. As protein: CASSEALLGGKSEQYF. The V call is TRBV2, the J call TRBJ2-7; a weak D match, TRBD2 (6 bases). Per the germline V gene, CDR1 is SNHLY and CDR2 is FYNNEI. CDR3 length: 16 residues. Trimming stripped 0 bases from V and 7 bases from J, with 19 bases between.